The clone carrying this T cell receptor (beta chain) was counted at least ten times. Its cognate antigen is unknown. At one end, the junction sequence differs from germline, possibly due to a read error. The data derive from a study of T-cell reconstitution after alpha-beta-depleted transplantation in children. Study-wide points: At around two months after transplant, the alpha-beta T cells were reportedly derived from several hundred expanded clones that came from non-depleted graft cells.

Preparing the TCRbeta library involved the use of unique molecular identifiers. TCRdb re-called the PCR reads with MiXCR, one entry per CDR3 protein. The sample consists of about 70,000 distinct CDR3 sequences, about a tenth of them appearing once. The CDR3 has 15 amino acids. Germline assignment: CDR1 SGHAT and CDR2 FQNNGV. The TCR originated in a boy aged 5-17 years with acute myeloid leukemia, due to receive a stem cell transplant. This specimen was PBMCs, taken before TCRalphabeta/CD19-depleted stem cell transplant. J is TRBJ1-6 and V is TRBV11-2; maybe TRBD1 (5 bases). CDR3 region: CASSLDRVYHSPLHF. DNA for the CDR3: TGTGCCAGCAGCTTAGACAGGGTCTATCATTCACCCCTCCACTTT.